This TCR beta chain was captured by sequencing in a study of cytomegalovirus exposure and HLA in healthy donors. It was with 60 Vbeta and 13 Jbeta primers that the PCR ran. The protocol was immunoSEQ multiplex PCR, while the TCRdb copy is restricted to in-frame clones and leaves out a portion. The sample data list approximately 180,000 clones. The CDR3 spans 15 residues. In germline, CDR1 is LNHDA, CDR2 SQIVND (reference sequence). Between the trimmed V and J ends, which lost 1 base and 4 bases, there was a span of 14 bases. This sequence was found in a man aged 25 to 40 in good health and CMV-seronegative. The chain has TRBV19 and TRBJ2-7, with a tentative D call TRBD2 (6 bases). The material sequenced was PBMCs. For the CDR3, the DNA is TGTGCCAGTAGTATAGTTGCCGGGAGAGATTACGAGCAGTACTTC. Translating gives CASSIVAGRDYEQYF.